The table lists the clone carrying this T cell receptor (beta chain) with many counts. These data come from a study of T-cell reconstitution after alpha-beta-depleted transplantation in children. Preparation of the TCRbeta library involved a method that used unique molecular identifiers. TCRdb fed the PCR reads into MiXCR, producing one record per CDR3 protein. This table holds 170,000 or so distinct CDR3 sequences, roughly 6.8% found once. This CDR3 comprises 17 residues. V lost 5 bases, J lost 6 bases, and 14 bases stayed unmatched. The receptor was isolated from a human donor who donated a stem cell graft to a child with Wiskott-Aldrich syndrome. Sequenced here: PBMCs from the stem cell graft donor, sampled from the stem cell graft. This sequence joins TRBV12-3 or TRBV12-4 and TRBJ2-7; 12 bases align to TRBD2. DNA for the CDR3: TGTGCCAGCAGTCGACCGGCTAGCGGGAGGGCCGGGAGCGAGCAGTACTTC. It codes for CASSRPASGRAGSEQYF.